One sample yielded the 2 T cell receptor beta chains listed below, sequenced in a study of cytomegalovirus exposure and HLA in healthy donors. PCR used 60 Vbeta primers and 13 Jbeta primers. Generated by immunoSEQ multiplex PCR, the TCRdb table keeps only in-frame clones and is missing some. Here the sample spans 65,000 to 90,000 clones, under 85% being singletons. Specimen: PBMCs. The source of these receptors is a woman aged 40 to 50 in good health and CMV-seropositive.

The chain recombines TRBV4-3 with TRBJ1-2; the match to TRBD1 covers 8 bases. V lost 4 bases and J lost 2; bases outside the gene matches: 12. This CDR3 region has 17 residues. Germline CDR1 reads LGHNA; CDR2 reads YSLEER. CDR3 region: CASSPHSGQEPNYGYTF. CDR3 bases: TGCGCCAGCAGCCCCCACTCGGGACAGGAGCCAAACTATGGCTACACCTTC.

The chain has TRBV9 and TRBJ1-1; D not resolved. Germline V gene lookup returns CDR1 SGDLS and CDR2 YYNGEE. The CDR3 contains 13 residues. The V gene lost 0 bases and the J gene lost 6 bases, with 9 bases spanning the gap. In DNA form, the CDR3 reads TGTGCCAGCAGCGTAGCTCCGAGGGCTGAAGCTTTCTTT. Translation: CASSVAPRAEAFF.